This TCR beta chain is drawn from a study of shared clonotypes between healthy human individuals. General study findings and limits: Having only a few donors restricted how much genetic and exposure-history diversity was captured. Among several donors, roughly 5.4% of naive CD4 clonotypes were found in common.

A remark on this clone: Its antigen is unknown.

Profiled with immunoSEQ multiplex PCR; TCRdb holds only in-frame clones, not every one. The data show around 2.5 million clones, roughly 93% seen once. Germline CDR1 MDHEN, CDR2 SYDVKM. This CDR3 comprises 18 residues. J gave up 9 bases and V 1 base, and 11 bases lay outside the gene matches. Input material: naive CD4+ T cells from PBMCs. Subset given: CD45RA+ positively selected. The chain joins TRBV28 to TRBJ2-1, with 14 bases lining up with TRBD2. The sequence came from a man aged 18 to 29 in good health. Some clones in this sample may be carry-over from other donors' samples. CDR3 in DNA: TGTGCCAGCAGTTTATCAGGGGGACTAGCGGGAGCTGGAGTTGAGCAGTTCTTC. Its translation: CASSLSGGLAGAGVEQFF.